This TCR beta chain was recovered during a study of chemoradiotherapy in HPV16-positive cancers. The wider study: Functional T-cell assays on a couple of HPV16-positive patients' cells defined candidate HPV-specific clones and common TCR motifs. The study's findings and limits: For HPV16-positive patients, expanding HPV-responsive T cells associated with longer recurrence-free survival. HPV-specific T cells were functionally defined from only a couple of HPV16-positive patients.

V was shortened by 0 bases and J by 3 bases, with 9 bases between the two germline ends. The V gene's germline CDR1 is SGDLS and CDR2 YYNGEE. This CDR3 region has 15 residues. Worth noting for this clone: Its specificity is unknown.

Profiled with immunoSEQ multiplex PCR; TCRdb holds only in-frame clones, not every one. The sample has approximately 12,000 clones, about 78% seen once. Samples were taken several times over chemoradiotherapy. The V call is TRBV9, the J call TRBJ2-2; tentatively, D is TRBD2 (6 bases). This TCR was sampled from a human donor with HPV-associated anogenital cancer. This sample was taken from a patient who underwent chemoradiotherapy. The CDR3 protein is CASSVGTTHTGELFF. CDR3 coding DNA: TGTGCCAGCAGCGTAGGGACTACACACACCGGGGAGCTGTTTTTT.